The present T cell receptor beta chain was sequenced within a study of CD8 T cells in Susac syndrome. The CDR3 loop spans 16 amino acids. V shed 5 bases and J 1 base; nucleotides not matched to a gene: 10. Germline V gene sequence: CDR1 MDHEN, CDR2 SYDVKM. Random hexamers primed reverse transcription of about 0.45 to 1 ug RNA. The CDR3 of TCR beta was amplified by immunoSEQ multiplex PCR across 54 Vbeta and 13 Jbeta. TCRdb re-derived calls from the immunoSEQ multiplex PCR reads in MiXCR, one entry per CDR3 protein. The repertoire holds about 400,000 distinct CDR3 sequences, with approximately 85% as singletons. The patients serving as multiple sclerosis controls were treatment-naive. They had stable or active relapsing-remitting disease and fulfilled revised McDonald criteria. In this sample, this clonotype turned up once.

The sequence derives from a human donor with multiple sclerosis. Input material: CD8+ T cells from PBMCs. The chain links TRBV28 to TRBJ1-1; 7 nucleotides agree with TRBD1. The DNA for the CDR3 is TGTGCCAGCAGTCTAGATCCACAGGGGCAGAACACTGAAGCTTTCTTT. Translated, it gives CASSLDPQGQNTEAFF.